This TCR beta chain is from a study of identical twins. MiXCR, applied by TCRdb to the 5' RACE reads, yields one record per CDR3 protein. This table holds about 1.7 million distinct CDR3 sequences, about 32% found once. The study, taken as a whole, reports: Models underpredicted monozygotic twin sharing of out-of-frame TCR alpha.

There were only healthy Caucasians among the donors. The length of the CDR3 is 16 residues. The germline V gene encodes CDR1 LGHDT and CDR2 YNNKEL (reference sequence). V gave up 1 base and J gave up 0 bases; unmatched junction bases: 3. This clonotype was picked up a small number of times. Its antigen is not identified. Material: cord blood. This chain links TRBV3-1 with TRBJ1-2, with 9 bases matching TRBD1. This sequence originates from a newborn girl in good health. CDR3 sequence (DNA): TGTGCCAGCAGCCAAGGACGACAGGGGGCTAACTATGGCTACACCTTC. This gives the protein CASSQGRQGANYGYTF.